The 26 T cell receptor beta chains below were found in one sample sequenced in a study of glioma-infiltrating T cells (dated by TCRdb to the mid-2010s). Sequenced using an Illumina MiSeq. The iRepertoire nested amplicon-rescue multiplex PCR (arm-PCR) platform was used to amplify TCR alpha and beta CDR3 regions from RNA. The public reads were reanalyzed by TCRdb: fastp trimming at Q25, MiXCR alignment, in-frame beta chains only. For every CDR3 protein sequence, its rows merge into one entry that carries the most common genes and DNA. The sample contains around 390,000 distinct CDR3 sequences, 41% of them found a single time. The ten top clones hold 12% of the sample. The sample taken for sequencing was glioma tissue, nonneoplastic brain tissue, or PBMCs (not recorded which). These receptor sequences come from a human donor with low-grade glioma or glioblastoma, undergoing nonglioma brain surgery, or in good health (not recorded which).

Remarks on this clonotype: Just one base apart from a much larger clone, this may be a read error. Without the conserved terminal phenylalanine or tryptophan, this CDR3 likely stems from a read error. The chain combines TRBV28 with TRBJ2-1, with D hard to call. The length of the CDR3 is 14 residues. CDR1 is MDHEN and CDR2 is SYDVKM in the germline V gene. Between the trimmed V and J ends, which lost 2 bases and 10 bases, there was a span of 15 bases. Written as DNA, the CDR3 is TGTGCCAGCAGTTTAGTGGTTGGTCCAGGCGAGCAGTTCCTC. It yields the protein CASSLVVGPGEQFL.

In its sample, this clonotype was seen many times. This chain joins TRBV6-6 and TRBJ1-1, with a tentative D call TRBD1 (5 bases). The CDR3 length is 13 residues. CDR1 is MNHNY, CDR2 SVGAGI, per germline (reference sequence). The V end was cut by 0 bases, the J end by 5 bases, with 7 bases between. The DNA for the CDR3 is TGTGCCAGCAGTTACTCGAGACAGACTGAAGCTTTCTTT. It is translated as CASSYSRQTEAFF.

This clonotype occurred many times. The chain couples TRBV20-1 to TRBJ2-1; possible D gene TRBD2, 7 bases. The germline CDR1 and CDR2 sequences are DFQATT and SNEGSKA (reference sequence). The CDR3 sequence is 17 residues long. Trimming shortened V by 1 base and J by 2 bases, and 18 bases separated the two germline ends. This chain's CDR3 is CSARGYTGRDTYNEQFF. The CDR3 region has the DNA TGCAGTGCTAGAGGCTATACGGGGAGGGACACCTACAATGAGCAGTTCTTC.

V gene TRBV6-1 combines with J gene TRBJ2-7; 9 bases align to TRBD2. CDR3 size: 15 residues. V dropped 7 bases and J dropped 3; count of bases not matched to a gene: 10. Germline V gene sequence: CDR1 MNHNS, CDR2 SASEGT. The CDR3 is CASTPRTSVIYEQYF. CDR3 DNA: TGTGCCAGCACCCCCCGGACTAGCGTTATCTACGAGCAGTACTTC.

In regard to this clonotype: Germline and junction disagree at one end, which may indicate a read error. The gene calls are TRBV20-1 and TRBJ1-2; the match to TRBD1 covers 7 bases. The V gene's germline CDR1 is DFQATT and CDR2 SNEGSKA (reference sequence). The CDR3 has 12 amino acids. CDR3 nucleotide sequence: TGCAGTGCCGGGGGAGGGGGCGATGGCTGCACCTTC. Its protein product is CSAGGGGDGCTF.

The chain links TRBV4-1 to TRBJ2-7; 7 bases map to TRBD1. The CDR3 is 16 residues long. Germline CDR1 MGHRA, CDR2 YSYEKL. The J segment lost 3 bases and the V segment lost 0 bases, leaving 8 bases of the junction unmatched. The CDR3 DNA is TGCGCCAGCAGCCAAGATAGCGTAGCAGGGGGCTACGAGCAGTACTTC. Translation: CASSQDSVAGGYEQYF.

This clonotype was recorded many times. The rearrangement joins TRBV20-1 to TRBJ1-1; 7 bases align to TRBD1. J gave up 4 bases and V 2 bases, and 4 bases lay outside the gene matches. CDR1 is DFQATT and CDR2 is SNEGSKA in the germline V gene (reference sequence). This CDR3 has 13 amino acids. For the CDR3, the DNA is TGCAGTGCTAGACAGGGGGGATTCACTGAAGCTTTCTTT. Its protein product is CSARQGGFTEAFF.

This clonotype was detected a few times. The V gene is TRBV5-1, the J gene TRBJ2-5; tentative D call: TRBD2 (5 bases). Trimming pared 3 bases from V and 2 bases from J, leaving 8 bases between. The germline gives CDR1 SGHRS, CDR2 YFSETQ. The CDR3 extends over 13 amino acids. The CDR3 DNA reads as TGCGCCAGCAGCTCCGGGAAACAAGAGACCCAGTACTTC. Protein product: CASSSGKQETQYF.

Concerning this clonotype itself: The junction departs from germline at one end; a sequencing error may be responsible. The chain uses TRBV24-1 and TRBJ2-1; D call uncertain. The CDR3 is made up of 15 amino acids. The V gene's germline CDR1 is KGHDR and CDR2 SFDVKD. Here the CDR3 DNA reads TGTGCCACCAGTGATTCCCCAGACTCCTACAATGAGCGGTTCTTC. Its translation: CATSDSPDSYNERFF.

Only one count was recorded for this clonotype. CDR3: CASRPRQGYGYGYTF. The CDR3 nucleotides read TGTGCCAGCAGGCCGCGACAGGGGTATGGCTATGGCTACACCTTC. The chain is built from TRBV2 and TRBJ1-2; 8 bases are shared with TRBD1. CDR3 length: 15 amino acids. CDR1 is SNHLY and CDR2 is FYNNEI in the germline V gene. The junction had 10 bases not matched to a gene; V was cut back by 6 bases and J by 4 bases.

The sample holds many counts of this clonotype. The rearrangement uses TRBV27 and TRBJ1-2; D is perhaps TRBD1 (6 bases). The CDR3 has 15 amino acids. CDR1 and CDR2 from the germline V gene are MNHEY and SMNVEV (reference sequence). The V end lost 5 bases, the J end lost 4 bases, and 17 bases lay between the germline ends. The DNA for the CDR3 is TGTGCCAGCAGTCCGGGGCTTGGGGGGGCCTATGGCTACACCTTC. Translation gives CASSPGLGGAYGYTF.

This clonotype was recorded at least ten times. In DNA, the CDR3 is TGTGCCAGCTCATCCTTGGGGAACACTGAAGCTTTCTTT. This translates into CASSSLGNTEAFF. The rearrangement uses TRBV27 and TRBJ1-1; D is uncertain. V was clipped by 8 bases and J by 1 base, with 11 bases between them. Germline V gene data show CDR1 as MNHEY and CDR2 as SMNVEV (reference sequence). This CDR3 contains 13 residues.

V is TRBV3-1 and J is TRBJ1-2; D unresolved. V was pared by 1 base and J by 0 bases, with 9 bases between. Germline assignment: CDR1 LGHDT and CDR2 YNNKEL (reference sequence). The CDR3 has 15 amino acids. The CDR3 nucleotides read TGTGCCAGCAGCCAAGGGGCCCTTTCTAACTATGGCTACACCTTC. It specifies CASSQGALSNYGYTF. Looking up the rest from reference TRBV3-1 and TRBJ1-2 gives the full variable domain: DTAVSQTPKYLVTQMGNDKSIKCEQNLGHDTMYWYKQDSKKFLKIMFSYNNKELIINETVPNRFSPKSPDKAHLNLHINSLELGDSAVYFCASSQGALSNYGYTFGSGTRLTVV.

Points on this clonotype: A junction end diverges from the germline sequence, so it may reflect a read error. This chain joins TRBV4-1 and TRBJ2-7, with a weak D call TRBD2 (6 bases). Germline assignment: CDR1 MGHRA and CDR2 YSYEKL. The CDR3 has 14 residues. The DNA for the CDR3 is TGCGCCAGCCGCCACAGGACGTCGGGGGTCGAGCAGTACTTC. Its translation is CASRHRTSGVEQYF.

Remarks on this clonotype: A much larger clone sits a single nucleotide away, making a read error possible. This sequence joins TRBV7-9 and TRBJ1-2; perhaps TRBD1 as D (5 bases). Germline V gene lookup returns CDR1 SEHNR and CDR2 FQNEAQ (reference sequence). The ends were cut back, 5 bases at V and 8 bases at J, with 15 bases in the middle. This CDR3 has 13 residues. The CDR3 region has the DNA TGTGCCAGCAGCAAGGGACGGGTGGGCGGCTACACCTTC. Amino acid sequence: CASSKGRVGGYTF.

This sequence joins TRBV5-1 and TRBJ1-1; D is ambiguous. Trimming removed 3 bases from V and 2 bases from J, with 5 bases in between. Germline loops: CDR1 SGHRS, CDR2 YFSETQ. The CDR3 is 12 residues long. The CDR3 nucleotides are TGCGCCAGCAGCTACTATAACACTGAAGCTTTCTTT. Translation: CASSYYNTEAFF.

This clonotype occurred a few times. The V gene is TRBV7-2, the J gene TRBJ2-7; TRBD1 agrees at 7 bases. CDR1 SGHTA and CDR2 FQGNSA come from the germline V gene. The CDR3 has 15 residues. Trimming removed 4 bases from V and 2 bases from J; junction bases left unmatched: 8. CDR3 amino acids: CASSYDRASPYEQYF. CDR3 sequence (DNA): TGTGCCAGCAGCTACGACAGGGCAAGTCCCTACGAGCAGTACTTC.

This sequence joins TRBV5-1 and TRBJ2-3; 12 nucleotides match TRBD2. Germline V CDR1 and CDR2: SGHRS, YFSETQ. The V and J ends lost 0 bases and 6 bases, in that order; junction bases with no gene match: 5. CDR3 size: 16 residues. The CDR3 bases are TGCGCCAGCAGCTTGGGACTAGCGGGAGCGGAGGATACGCAGTATTTT. Residues: CASSLGLAGAEDTQYF.

V is TRBV29-1 and J is TRBJ2-1, with D perhaps assigned TRBD1 or TRBD2 (5 bases each). This CDR3 spans 13 amino acids. The germline V gene encodes CDR1 SQVTM and CDR2 ANQGSEA. Trimming cost V 4 bases and J 5 bases, with 12 bases left between them. CDR3: CSVAGTLHNEQFF. Written as DNA, the CDR3 is TGCAGCGTTGCCGGGACCCTCCACAATGAGCAGTTCTTC.

This clonotype was observed at least ten times. The V gene is TRBV28, the J gene TRBJ1-1, with D perhaps TRBD1 (6 bases). Germline CDR1 MDHEN, CDR2 SYDVKM. Trimming removed 4 bases from V and 0 bases from J, with 15 bases in between. This CDR3 region has 16 residues. The CDR3 protein is CASSSGATIMNTEAFF. The CDR3 coding sequence is TGTGCCAGCAGTTCGGGGGCAACCATTATGAACACTGAAGCTTTCTTT.

The chain recombines TRBV20-1 with TRBJ2-1; no clear D. The CDR3 length is 13 residues. Germline loops: CDR1 DFQATT, CDR2 SNEGSKA (reference sequence). In DNA, the CDR3 is TGCACCCCGGACGGAAGCTCCTACAATGAGCAGTTCTTC. Translating gives CTPDGSSYNEQFF.

The chain uses TRBV10-3 and TRBJ1-1; 11 bases fit TRBD1. The CDR3 is 13 amino acids. V was pared by 6 bases and J by 6 bases, with 3 bases of the junction left unmatched. Looked up from germline, CDR1 is ENHRY and CDR2 is SYGVKD. CDR3: CAISGQGASEAFF. The DNA for the CDR3 is TGTGCCATCAGCGGACAGGGGGCATCTGAAGCTTTCTTT.

The chain couples TRBV5-1 to TRBJ1-1; possibly TRBD1 for D (5 bases). The CDR3 is 15 residues long. Germline V gives CDR1 SGHRS, CDR2 YFSETQ. V shed 4 bases and J shed 0 bases, with 13 bases lying between them. The CDR3, as DNA: TGCGCCAGCAGCCCTAGCGCAGGGATGAACACTGAAGCTTTCTTT. Its translation: CASSPSAGMNTEAFF. Using reference TRBV5-1 and TRBJ1-1 for the parts outside the CDR3, the full variable domain is KAGVTQTPRYLIKTRGQQVTLSCSPISGHRSVSWYQQTPGQGLQFLFEYFSETQRNKGNFPGRFSGRQFSNSRSEMNVSTLELGDSALYLCASSPSAGMNTEAFFGQGTRLTVV.

In this sample, this clonotype turned up a few times. The chain joins TRBV2 to TRBJ1-1; D gene unclear. From germline, CDR1 is SNHLY and CDR2 FYNNEI. The V gene lost 4 bases and the J gene lost 1 base, with 7 bases spanning the gap. CDR3 size: 13 residues. The CDR3 DNA is TGTGCCAGCAGTGTAAACTCGAACACTGAAGCTTTCTTT. It is translated as CASSVNSNTEAFF.

This clonotype was observed a few times. The V call is TRBV4-1, the J call TRBJ2-1; 7 bases match TRBD1. Germline V gene data show CDR1 as MGHRA and CDR2 as YSYEKL. V trimming: 1 base; J trimming: 4 bases; junction bases outside the gene matches: 10. This CDR3 has 17 amino acids. Written as DNA, the CDR3 is TGCGCCAGCAGCCAAGTCCCACAGGGGACAGTATACAATGAGCAGTTCTTC. It yields the protein CASSQVPQGTVYNEQFF.

The chain has TRBV20-1 and TRBJ1-5; 8 bases are shared with TRBD1. The V segment lost 0 bases and the J segment 3 bases; nucleotides outside the gene matches: 10. Germline V gene lookup returns CDR1 DFQATT and CDR2 SNEGSKA (reference sequence). This CDR3 region has 17 residues. CDR3 sequence reads: CSARESAGQGLNQPQHF. CDR3 sequence (DNA): TGCAGTGCTAGAGAATCGGCAGGACAGGGCCTCAATCAGCCCCAGCATTTT.